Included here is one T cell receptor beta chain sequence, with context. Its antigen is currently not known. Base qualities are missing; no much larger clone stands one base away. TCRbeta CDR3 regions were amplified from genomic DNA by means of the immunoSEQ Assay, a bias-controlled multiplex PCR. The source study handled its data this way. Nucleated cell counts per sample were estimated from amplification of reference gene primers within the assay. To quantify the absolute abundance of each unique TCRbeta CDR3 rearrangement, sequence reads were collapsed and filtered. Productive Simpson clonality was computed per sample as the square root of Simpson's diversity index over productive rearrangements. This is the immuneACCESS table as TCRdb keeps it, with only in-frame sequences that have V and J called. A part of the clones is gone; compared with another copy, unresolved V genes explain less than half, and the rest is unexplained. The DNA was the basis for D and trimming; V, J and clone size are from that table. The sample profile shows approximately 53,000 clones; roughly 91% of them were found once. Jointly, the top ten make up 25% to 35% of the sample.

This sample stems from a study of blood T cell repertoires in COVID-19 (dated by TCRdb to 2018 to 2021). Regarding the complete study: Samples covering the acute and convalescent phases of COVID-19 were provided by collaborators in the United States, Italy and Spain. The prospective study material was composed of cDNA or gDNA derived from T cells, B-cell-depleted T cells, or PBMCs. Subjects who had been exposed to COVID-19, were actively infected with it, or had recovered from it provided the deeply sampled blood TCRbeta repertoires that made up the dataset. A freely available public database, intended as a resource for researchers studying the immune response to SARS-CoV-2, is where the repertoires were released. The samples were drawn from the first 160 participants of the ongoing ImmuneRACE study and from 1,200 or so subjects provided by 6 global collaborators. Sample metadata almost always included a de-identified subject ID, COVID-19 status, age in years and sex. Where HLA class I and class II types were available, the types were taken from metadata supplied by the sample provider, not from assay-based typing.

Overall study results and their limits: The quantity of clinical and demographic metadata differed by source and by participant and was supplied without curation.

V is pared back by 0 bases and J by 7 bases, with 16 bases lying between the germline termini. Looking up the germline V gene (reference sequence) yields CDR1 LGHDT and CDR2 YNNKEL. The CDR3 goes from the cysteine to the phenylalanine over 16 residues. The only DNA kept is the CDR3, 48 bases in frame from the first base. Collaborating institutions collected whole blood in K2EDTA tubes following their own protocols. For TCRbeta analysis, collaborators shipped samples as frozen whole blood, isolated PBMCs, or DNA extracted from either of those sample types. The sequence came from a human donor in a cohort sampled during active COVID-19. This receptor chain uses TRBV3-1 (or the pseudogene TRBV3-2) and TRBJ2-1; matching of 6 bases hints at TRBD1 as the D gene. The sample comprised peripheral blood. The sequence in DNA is TGTGCCAGCAGCCAAGAGGGCGTGGGGGCTCCTAATGAGCAGTTCTTC. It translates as CASSQEGVGAPNEQFF.